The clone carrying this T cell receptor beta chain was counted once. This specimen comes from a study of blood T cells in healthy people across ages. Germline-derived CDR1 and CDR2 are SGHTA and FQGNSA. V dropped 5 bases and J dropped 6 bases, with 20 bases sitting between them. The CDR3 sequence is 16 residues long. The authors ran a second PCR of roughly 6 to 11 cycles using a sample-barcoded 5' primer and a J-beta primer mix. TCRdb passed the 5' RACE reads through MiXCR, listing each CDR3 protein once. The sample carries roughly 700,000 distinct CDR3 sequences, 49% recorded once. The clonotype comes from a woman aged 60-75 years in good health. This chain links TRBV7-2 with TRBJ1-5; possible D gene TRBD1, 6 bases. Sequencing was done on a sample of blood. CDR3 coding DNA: TGTGCCAGCAGCACATCCACAGGGTTTGTGTCTCAGCCCCAGCATTTT. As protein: CASSTSTGFVSQPQHF.